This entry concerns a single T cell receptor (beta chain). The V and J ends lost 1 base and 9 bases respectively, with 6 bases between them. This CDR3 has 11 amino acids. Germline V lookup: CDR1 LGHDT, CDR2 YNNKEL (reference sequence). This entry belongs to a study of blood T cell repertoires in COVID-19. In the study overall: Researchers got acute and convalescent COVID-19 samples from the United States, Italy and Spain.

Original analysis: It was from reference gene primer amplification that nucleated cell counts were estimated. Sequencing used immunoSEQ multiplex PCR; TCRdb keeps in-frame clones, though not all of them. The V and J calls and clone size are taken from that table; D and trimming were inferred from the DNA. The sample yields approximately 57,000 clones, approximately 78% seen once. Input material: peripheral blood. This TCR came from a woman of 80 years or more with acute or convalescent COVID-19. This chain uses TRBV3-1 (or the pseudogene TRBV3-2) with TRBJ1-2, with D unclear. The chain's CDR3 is CASSQGWRYTF. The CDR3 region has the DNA TGTGCCAGCAGCCAAGGCTGGCGCTACACCTTC.